This is a list of T cell receptor beta chains from one sample in a study of blood T cell repertoires in COVID-19. The assay was immunoSEQ multiplex PCR, and TCRdb's table has in-frame clones only and misses some. This table has 50,000 to 60,000 clones, approximately 83% appearing once. Sample: peripheral blood. The receptors originated from a man older than 75 with COVID-19, enrolled during active disease. Each CDR3 is given with its conserved first and last residue. D genes are given only for firm matches. For some rows the clone size is stated as once, few or many, or as a class when expanded; others skip it.

v_gene	j_gene	abundance	d_gene	CDR3aa	CDR3nt
TRBV27	TRBJ2-5	few	NA	CASSLMRAAETQYF	TGTGCCAGCAGTTTAATGAGGGCGGCGGAGACCCAGTACTTC
TRBV24-1	TRBJ2-2	NA	NA	CATSGQFTGELFF	TGTGCCACCAGTGGACAGTTCACCGGGGAGCTGTTTTTT
TRBV18	TRBJ1-4	NA	NA	CASSPPSDRLFATNEKLFF	TGTGCCAGCTCACCACCGTCCGACAGACTCTTCGCAACTAATGAAAAACTGTTTTTT
TRBV15	TRBJ2-6	NA	TRBD2	CATDGGGLSGANVLTF	TGTGCCACCGACGGGGGGGGGCTTTCTGGGGCCAACGTCCTGACTTTC
TRBV11-3	TRBJ2-2	NA	NA	CASSRGDTGELFF	TGTGCCAGCAGCCGCGGAGACACCGGGGAGCTGTTTTTT
TRBV30	TRBJ2-5	NA	NA	CAWGTGIETQYF	TGTGCCTGGGGTACAGGGATAGAGACCCAGTACTTC
TRBV28	TRBJ2-5	NA	TRBD2	CASSLGTTSGDGETQYF	TGTGCCAGCAGTTTGGGGACCACTAGCGGGGATGGAGAGACCCAGTACTTC
TRBV18	TRBJ1-2	few	NA	CASSPEVRSPGGYTF	TGTGCCAGCTCACCCGAGGTTCGCAGCCCTGGGGGCTACACCTTC
TRBV5-1	TRBJ1-4	NA	TRBD1	CASTRTGNEKLFF	TGCGCCAGCACCCGGACAGGGAATGAAAAACTGTTTTTT
TRBV9	TRBJ2-1	NA	TRBD1	CASSRLLTGINEQFF	TGTGCCAGCAGCAGGTTATTGACAGGGATCAATGAGCAGTTCTTC
TRBV3-1/TRBV3-2	TRBJ1-1	NA	NA	CASSQVFFPDTEAFF	TGTGCCAGCAGCCAAGTTTTCTTTCCGGACACTGAAGCTTTCTTT
TRBV3-1/TRBV3-2	TRBJ1-2	NA	TRBD1	CASSHYGQGDYGYTF	TGTGCCAGCAGCCATTACGGACAGGGCGACTATGGCTACACCTTC
TRBV5-5	TRBJ2-1	once	TRBD2	CASSRLQRGVYNEQFF	TGTGCCAGCAGCCGTCTCCAGCGGGGAGTTTACAATGAGCAGTTCTTC
TRBV6-2/TRBV6-3	TRBJ1-5	NA	NA	CASSWGGAGNQPQHF	TGTGCCAGCAGCTGGGGGGGGGCTGGCAATCAGCCCCAGCATTTT
TRBV5-4	TRBJ1-5	NA	TRBD1	CASSSGQGGNQPQHF	TGTGCCAGCAGCTCGGGACAGGGGGGCAATCAGCCCCAGCATTTT
TRBV7-2	TRBJ1-1	NA	NA	CASSPRFAENTEAFF	TGTGCCAGCAGCCCCAGATTTGCAGAGAACACTGAAGCTTTCTTT
TRBV7-8	TRBJ2-2	NA	TRBD2	CASSFAGGRTGELFF	TGTGCCAGCAGCTTTGCGGGGGGCAGGACCGGGGAGCTGTTTTTT
TRBV3-1/TRBV3-2	TRBJ1-2	few	NA	CASSLGRGVSDYGYTF	TGTGCCAGCAGCCTAGGGAGGGGGGTTTCAGACTATGGCTACACCTTC
TRBV5-6	TRBJ1-6	NA	NA	CASSLRTATSNSPLHF	TGTGCCAGCAGCTTGAGGACAGCTACGTCGAATTCACCCCTCCACTTT
TRBV19	TRBJ1-6	NA	NA	CASSRPGGAAYNSPLHF	TGTGCCAGTAGTCGTCCGGGGGGCGCGGCCTATAATTCACCCCTCCACTTT
TRBV7-2	TRBJ2-5	NA	NA	CASSLNRGQETQYF	TGTGCCAGCAGCTTAAACCGGGGCCAAGAGACCCAGTACTTC
TRBV28	TRBJ2-7	NA	NA	CASSLKTGRYEQYF	TGTGCCAGCAGTCTAAAGACTGGCCGATACGAGCAGTACTTC
TRBV6-6	TRBJ1-2	NA	NA	CASSYSPQGIYGYTF	TGTGCCAGCAGTTACTCCCCTCAGGGTATCTATGGCTACACCTTC
TRBV14	TRBJ1-4	NA	TRBD1	CASSQDTGGNEKLFF	TGTGCCAGCAGCCAAGACACAGGGGGGAATGAAAAACTGTTTTTT
TRBV5-5	TRBJ1-4	NA	NA	CASSLGQGGEKLFF	TGTGCCAGCAGCTTGGGGCAGGGCGGCGAAAAACTGTTTTTT
TRBV6-5	TRBJ1-1	NA	NA	CATYRRGGSTEAFF	TGTGCCACTTATAGGAGGGGTGGAAGCACTGAAGCTTTCTTT
TRBV18	TRBJ1-5	NA	NA	CASSPSSQDQPQHF	TGTGCCAGCTCACCCTCGAGTCAAGATCAGCCCCAGCATTTT
TRBV19	TRBJ2-5	NA	TRBD1	CASSPKDRSLETQYF	TGTGCCAGTAGCCCGAAGGACAGGTCCTTAGAGACCCAGTACTTC
TRBV2	TRBJ2-1	NA	TRBD2	CASSATGTSGSNEQFF	TGTGCCAGCAGCGCCACCGGGACTAGCGGCTCCAATGAGCAGTTCTTC
TRBV7-2	TRBJ1-2	NA	NA	CASSLEQGDAYGYTF	TGTGCCAGCAGCTTGGAACAGGGAGACGCCTATGGCTACACCTTC
TRBV5-1	TRBJ2-6	once	TRBD2	CASTPGLALSGANVLTF	TGCGCCAGCACCCCTGGACTAGCCCTCTCTGGGGCCAACGTCCTGACTTTC
TRBV7-9	TRBJ2-5	NA	TRBD2	CASSFPVLAGETQYF	TGTGCCAGCAGCTTCCCGGTACTAGCGGGCGAGACCCAGTACTTC
TRBV6-5	TRBJ2-7	NA	TRBD2	CATQIAGGGNYEQYF	TGTGCCACCCAAATTGCCGGGGGGGGCAACTACGAGCAGTACTTC
TRBV12-3/TRBV12-4	TRBJ1-1	NA	NA	CASSFGQREAFF	TGTGCCAGCAGCTTCGGACAGAGAGAAGCTTTCTTT
TRBV19	TRBJ2-2	NA	NA	CASSIRAQGPTGELFF	TGTGCCAGTAGTATAAGGGCGCAGGGTCCCACCGGGGAGCTGTTTTTT
TRBV24-1	TRBJ2-3	few	NA	CATSDLTGSTDTQYF	TGTGCCACCAGTGATTTGACAGGGAGCACAGATACGCAGTATTTT
TRBV19	TRBJ2-3	once	TRBD2	CASSISGGADTQYF	TGTGCCAGTAGTATTAGCGGGGGTGCAGATACGCAGTATTTT
TRBV10-1	TRBJ1-6	NA	TRBD1	CASSERTGGSPLHF	TGCGCCAGCAGTGAGAGGACAGGGGGATCACCCCTCCACTTT